This TCR beta chain was profiled in a study of beta chain features in type 1 diabetes. This clone was detected only once. Its antigen is not identified. Findings of the study overall: People with Type 1 diabetes carried modestly yet significantly shorter TCRB CDR3s in all four CD4+ subsets.

The whole isolated RNA underwent reverse transcription, so sequencing captured expressed TCRB transcripts. Data came from immunoSEQ multiplex PCR; TCRdb stores just in-frame clones and leaves some out. The table shows around 710,000 clones, with under 15% occurring only once. The germline V and J ends were trimmed by 4 bases and 4 bases, with 10 bases remaining between them. The CDR3 is made up of 14 amino acids. CDR1 and CDR2 from the germline V gene are MGHRA and YSYEKL. The V call is TRBV4-1, the J call TRBJ1-4; the D gene is possibly TRBD1 (6 bases). Sequencing was carried out using naive CD4+ T cells from blood. This TCR was sampled from a man aged 25 to 45 with type 1 diabetes. The CDR3 here is CASSPDSLNEKLFF. The CDR3 bases are TGCGCCAGCAGCCCGGACAGCCTTAATGAAAAACTGTTTTTT.